The 27 T cell receptor beta chains presented below share a single source sample, sequenced in a study of Graves' ophthalmopathy and Graves' hyperthyroidism. CDR3 regions of TCR beta were amplified from RNA transcripts. The library came from an HTBI-primed first-round RT-PCR and a second-round multiplex PCR. In TCRdb, the multiplex PCR reads were re-called with MiXCR into one record per CDR3 protein. The repertoire holds almost 400,000 distinct CDR3 sequences, with about 17% as singletons. Sequencing was carried out using peripheral blood. These TCRs come from a woman in her late teens or twenties with Graves' ophthalmopathy.

This clonotype was picked up many times. The genes are TRBV12-3 or TRBV12-4 and TRBJ1-2; 7 nucleotides align to TRBD1. The CDR3 contains 14 residues. V trimming: 6 bases; J trimming: 6 bases; junction bases outside the gene matches: 10. The CDR3 reads CASRPSQGGHGYTF. In DNA form, the CDR3 reads TGTGCCAGCAGACCTTCCCAGGGGGGCCATGGCTACACCTTC.

This clonotype has at least ten counts. The J gene is TRBJ1-1, the V gene TRBV20-1; D remains unclear. With 0 bases removed from V and 2 bases from J, the gap between germline ends came to 13 bases. Looked up from germline, CDR1 is DFQATT and CDR2 is SNEGSKA (reference sequence). The CDR3 is 15 residues long. CDR3 bases: TGCAGTGCTAGAGACGCTTTGGGTTTTAACACTGAAGCTTTCTTT. Encoded protein: CSARDALGFNTEAFF.

This clonotype was observed at least ten times. This chain joins TRBV2 and TRBJ1-1; no clear D gene. The ends were cut back, 6 bases at V and 3 bases at J, with 14 bases in the middle. CDR1 and CDR2 from the germline V gene are SNHLY and FYNNEI. CDR3 length equals 14 residues. The CDR3 loop reads CASSPIRVYTEAFF. The CDR3 nucleotides read TGTGCCAGCAGCCCTATAAGGGTATACACTGAAGCTTTCTTT.

This clonotype was observed many times. V and J are TRBV12-3 or TRBV12-4 and TRBJ1-2, with D maybe TRBD1 (6 bases). The CDR3 has 13 amino acids. With 7 bases removed from V and 8 bases from J, the gap between germline ends came to 17 bases. CDR3 residues: CASTPGGAGGYTF. The CDR3 bases are TGTGCCAGCACCCCTGGGGGGGCTGGGGGCTACACCTTC.

This clonotype has at least ten counts. V gene TRBV6-2 or TRBV6-3 combines with J gene TRBJ1-5; weak D call: TRBD1 (5 bases). V lost 5 bases to trimming and J lost 12 bases, with 20 bases between them. The CDR3 loop spans 14 amino acids. Germline values: CDR1 MNHEY, CDR2 SVGEGT. The CDR3 nucleotides are TGTGCCAGCAGTGTGAATGGGGCCCGCAGTGGCCAGCATTTT. Translation gives CASSVNGARSGQHF.

This rearrangement joins TRBV12-3 or TRBV12-4 to TRBJ1-5; no firm D call. The V gene lost 6 bases and the J gene lost 7 bases, with 13 bases spanning the gap. CDR3 length: 13 amino acids. CDR3 amino acids: CASSRTGLQPQHF. CDR3 DNA sequence: TGTGCCAGCAGCCGGACGGGTTTGCAGCCCCAGCATTTT.

The J gene is TRBJ2-7, the V gene TRBV28; D is perhaps TRBD1 or TRBD2 (5 bases each). The CDR3 spans 15 residues. CDR1 and CDR2 from the germline V gene are MDHEN and SYDVKM. Trimming removed 5 bases at V and 2 bases at J, with 16 bases between. The CDR3 coding sequence is TGTGCCAGCAGTCCACGAGGGGCTGGAACCTACGAGCAGTACTTC. It specifies CASSPRGAGTYEQYF.

The chain carries TRBV14 and TRBJ1-1, with no clear D. Trimming took off 4 bases at V and 10 bases at J, with 19 bases between the two ends. The CDR3 length is 14 residues. The germline V gene has CDR1 SGHDN and CDR2 FVKESK. CDR3 sequence (DNA): TGTGCCAGCAGCCGATCACAGAGCGGCACTAGAGCTTTCTTT. Protein: CASSRSQSGTRAFF. The whole variable domain, remainder taken from reference TRBV14 and TRBJ1-1, is EAGVTQFPSHSVIEKGQTVTLRCDPISGHDNLYWYRRVMGKEIKFLLHFVKESKQDESGMPNNRFLAERTGGTYSTLKVQPAELEDSGVYFCASSRSQSGTRAFFGQGTRLTVV.

This clonotype was detected ten times or more. The chain carries TRBV6-2 or TRBV6-3 and TRBJ1-2; tentatively, D is TRBD1 (5 bases). Per the germline V gene, CDR1 is MNHEY and CDR2 is SVGEGT. The length of the CDR3 is 16 residues. V was clipped by 3 bases and J by 2 bases, with 16 bases between them. CDR3 residues: CASSYYGALSNYGYTF. The CDR3 DNA follows: TGTGCCAGCAGTTATTACGGGGCTCTATCCAACTATGGCTACACCTTC.

This clonotype was found many times. The genes are TRBV4-1 and TRBJ2-7; TRBD1 is a possible D gene (6 bases). The V end was cut by 0 bases, the J end by 2 bases, with 14 bases between. The CDR3 runs to 16 residues. Per germline, CDR1 MGHRA and CDR2 YSYEKL. CDR3 protein: CASSQERQAQPYEQYF. Here the CDR3 DNA reads TGCGCCAGCAGCCAAGAGAGACAGGCACAACCCTACGAGCAGTACTTC.

This chain uses TRBV11-2 with TRBJ2-7, with 10 nucleotides matching TRBD1. CDR1 SGHAT and CDR2 FQNNGV come from the germline V gene. The CDR3 has 17 amino acids. Germline trimming cut 5 bases from V and 3 bases from J; bases unmatched to any gene: 13. The CDR3 nucleotides are TGTGCCAGCAGCCCTACAGCGGGACAGGGGAAGAGCTACGAGCAGTACTTC. It encodes CASSPTAGQGKSYEQYF.

This clonotype has at least ten counts. The chain couples TRBV7-2 to TRBJ2-7, with D possibly TRBD1 on 6 matching bases. Germline loops: CDR1 SGHTA, CDR2 FQGNSA. This CDR3 spans 15 amino acids. The V end was cut by 0 bases, the J end by 9 bases, with 18 bases between. The CDR3 here is CASSLARDMGGGQYF. Here the CDR3 DNA reads TGTGCCAGCAGCTTAGCCCGGGACATGGGTGGTGGGCAGTACTTC.

In its sample, this clonotype was seen many times. The junction differs from germline at one of its ends, possibly a read error. V gene TRBV11-1 combines with J gene TRBJ2-4, with 7 bases aligning to TRBD1. Germline V lookup: CDR1 SGHAT, CDR2 FQDESV (reference sequence). This CDR3 contains 20 residues. For the CDR3, the DNA is TGTGCCAGCAGCTTCCTGGGACAGATGGAGTGGGGACAGATGGAAAATATTCAGTACTTC. Amino acids: CASSFLGQMEWGQMENIQYF.

The sample holds many counts of this clonotype. The CDR3 DNA sequence: TGCGCCAGCAGCTTGGAGTCGGGGGGCGGGAGCACTGAAGCTTTCTTT. Translation: CASSLESGGGSTEAFF. The chain is built from TRBV5-1 and TRBJ1-1, with D perhaps matching TRBD1 (6 bases). V lost 0 bases, J lost 4 bases, and 16 bases lay in between. The CDR3 consists of 16 residues. Germline V gene lookup returns CDR1 SGHRS and CDR2 YFSETQ.

Many counts were recorded for this clonotype. This rearrangement joins TRBV10-3 to TRBJ1-1; 8 bases line up with TRBD1. The V and J ends lost 6 bases and 1 base, in that order; junction bases with no gene match: 10. The CDR3 spans 16 residues. Per germline, CDR1 ENHRY and CDR2 SYGVKD. The CDR3 loop is CAISTGQGAGNTEAFF. The CDR3 DNA follows: TGTGCCATCAGCACAGGACAGGGCGCAGGGAACACTGAAGCTTTCTTT.

The V call is TRBV7-2, the J call TRBJ1-1; D gene unclear. Trimming took 4 bases from V and 1 from J, leaving 7 bases between them. Germline V gene data show CDR1 as SGHTA and CDR2 as FQGNSA. The CDR3 is 13 amino acids. The CDR3 bases are TGTGCCAGCAGCTCTAGTTCGAACACTGAAGCTTTCTTT. This translates into CASSSSSNTEAFF. The full variable domain, in which reference TRBV7-2 and TRBJ1-1 provide the parts outside the CDR3, is GAGVSQSPSNKVTEKGKDVELRCDPISGHTALYWYRQSLGQGLEFLIYFQGNSAPDKSGLPSDRFSAERTGGSVSTLTIQRTQQEDSAVYLCASSSSSNTEAFFGQGTRLTVV.

Turning to this clonotype: A much larger clone is a single base away; this may be a read error. This sequence joins TRBV19 and TRBJ1-2; 10 positions agree with TRBD1. The CDR3 covers 16 residues. The V gene end was trimmed by 6 bases and the J gene end by 2 bases; junction bases not matched to a gene: 9. Germline V gene data show CDR1 as LNHDA and CDR2 as SQIVND (reference sequence). The CDR3 nucleotides are TGTGCCAGTAGGGACCCTCGACAGGGGGCAAACTATGGCTACACCTTC. Its translation is CASRDPRQGANYGYTF.

This clonotype was picked up many times. V usage is TRBV6-1 and J usage is TRBJ2-7, with D possibly called TRBD1 or TRBD2 (6 bases each). V was clipped by 1 base and J by 4 bases, with 17 bases between them. The CDR3 is 16 residues long. Germline V gene sequence: CDR1 MNHNS, CDR2 SASEGT. In nucleotides, the CDR3 is TGTGCCAGCAGTGAAGGAAACTGGGGGGCCGAGTACGAGCAGTACTTC. Translation gives CASSEGNWGAEYEQYF.

This clonotype was recorded many times. The rearrangement joins TRBV24-1 to TRBJ1-5, with D perhaps matching TRBD1 (6 bases). Germline lookup yields CDR1 KGHDR and CDR2 SFDVKD. The CDR3 sequence is 13 residues long. V shed 5 bases and J shed 2 bases, with 6 bases lying between them. The CDR3 loop is CATSGQGNQPQHF. The CDR3 DNA reads TGTGCCACCAGTGGACAGGGCAATCAGCCCCAGCATTTT.

This clonotype was observed at least ten times. The J gene is TRBJ1-5, the V gene TRBV6-2 or TRBV6-3; 8 bases match TRBD1. With V trimmed by 4 bases and J by 5 bases, 10 bases remained unmatched. This CDR3 is 16 amino acids long. Germline CDR1 MNHEY, CDR2 SVGEGT. The CDR3 DNA follows: TGTGCCAGCAGTTCCTCGACAGGGGCCATTTATCAGCCCCAGCATTTT. It yields the protein CASSSSTGAIYQPQHF.

A single count supports this clonotype. Being one base from a much bigger clone, this may be a read error. The chain is built from TRBV6-1 and TRBJ2-7; 8 bases match TRBD2. V dropped 5 bases and J dropped 8; count of bases not matched to a gene: 17. Germline V gene sequence: CDR1 MNHNS, CDR2 SASEGT. The CDR3 is 16 residues long. The CDR3 here is CASSQGLEVGLNKQYF. The CDR3 nucleotides read TGTGCCAGCAGTCAGGGACTAGAAGTCGGTCTGAACAAGCAGTACTTC.

The CDR3 DNA reads TGTGCCAGCAGCTTCGGAGGGGGCGCAGAGACCCAGTACTTC. It translates to CASSFGGGAETQYF. The rearrangement joins TRBV7-2 to TRBJ2-5, with D maybe TRBD1 (7 bases). Germline CDR1 is SGHTA and CDR2 is FQGNSA. The CDR3 is 14 amino acids. V lost 3 bases and J lost 4, with 12 bases in between.

This clonotype was seen ten or more times. The chain uses TRBV7-2 and TRBJ2-5; 14 bases align to TRBD2. V shed 5 bases and J 5 bases; nucleotides not matched to a gene: 7. CDR3 length: 16 amino acids. The germline V gene encodes CDR1 SGHTA and CDR2 FQGNSA. CDR3 nucleotides: TGTGCCAGCAGCCAGACTAGCGGGGGGGCCTGGGAGACCCAGTACTTC. Its protein product is CASSQTSGGAWETQYF.

This clonotype was observed at least ten times. The V gene is TRBV6-5, the J gene TRBJ2-2; 8 bases are a match to TRBD2. CDR1 is MNHEY, CDR2 SVGAGI, per germline. This CDR3 is 16 amino acids long. V dropped 2 bases and J dropped 7; count of bases not matched to a gene: 9. The CDR3 coding sequence is TGTGCCAGCAGTTACCAGCTGAGCGGGAGAGGCGGGGAGCTGTTTTTT. Translation: CASSYQLSGRGGELFF.

J is TRBJ1-2 and V is TRBV28, with no clear D. The CDR3 loop spans 13 amino acids. V gave up 2 bases and J gave up 4 bases, with 8 bases separating them. The germline gives CDR1 MDHEN, CDR2 SYDVKM. DNA of the CDR3: TGTGCCAGCAGTTTACGGACTAGCTATGGCTACACCTTC. Encoded protein: CASSLRTSYGYTF.

This clonotype was observed at least ten times. J is TRBJ2-5 and V is TRBV10-2, with 9 bases identical to TRBD1. Trimming removed 9 bases from V and 5 bases from J; junction bases left unmatched: 4. This CDR3 is 12 amino acids long. From germline, CDR1 is WSHSY and CDR2 SAAADI. For the CDR3, the DNA is TGCGCCAGTACAGGGGGCTTCGAGACCCAGTACTTC. Amino acids: CASTGGFETQYF.

At least ten counts were recorded for this clonotype. The chain carries TRBV6-5 and TRBJ1-2; D not certain. The length of the CDR3 is 13 residues. Trimming shortened V by 6 bases and J by 6 bases, and 14 bases separated the two germline ends. Germline CDR1 MNHEY, CDR2 SVGAGI. CDR3 bases: TGTGCCAGCAGCTCGACCCCCCAAGATGGCTACACCTTC. Amino acid sequence: CASSSTPQDGYTF.